This passage covers 10 T cell receptor beta chains from one sample sequenced in a study of blood T cell repertoires in COVID-19. Clones were read by immunoSEQ multiplex PCR, and TCRdb kept only the in-frame ones, dropping some. The table includes roughly 250,000 clones, about 80% detected once. Sequencing used peripheral blood. Receptor source: a woman aged 80 or over with acute or convalescent COVID-19.

The CDR3 spells CASSRGQGRGETQYF. CDR3 nucleotide sequence: TGTGCCAGCAGCCGGGGACAGGGGCGGGGGGAGACCCAGTACTTC. V usage is TRBV6-5 and J usage is TRBJ2-5, with 10 bases lining up with TRBD1. CDR3 length: 15 amino acids. The trim removed 6 bases at V and 5 bases at J, leaving 9 bases unmatched. From germline, CDR1 is MNHEY and CDR2 SVGAGI.

The chain joins TRBV29-1 to TRBJ1-1; 7 bases are shared with TRBD1. The CDR3 runs 13 residues. CDR1 and CDR2 (germline): SQVTM, ANQGSEA. With 7 bases clipped from V and 5 bases from J, the junction kept 10 bases outside the gene matches. CDR3 nucleotide sequence: TGCAGCGCCGGGGAGAGACAGGGAACTGAAGCTTTCTTT. As protein: CSAGERQGTEAFF.

This chain links TRBV5-6 with TRBJ2-2; TRBD1 aligns across 7 bases. The length of the CDR3 is 15 residues. Germline assignment: CDR1 SGHDT and CDR2 YYEEEE. V was pared by 5 bases and J by 6 bases, with 10 bases of the junction left unmatched. The CDR3 sequence: CASSFGLQGAGELFF. CDR3 nucleotide sequence: TGTGCCAGCAGTTTCGGACTCCAGGGGGCCGGGGAGCTGTTTTTT.

This chain uses TRBV5-4 with TRBJ1-2; D gene uncertain. The CDR3 spans 14 residues. The V gene's germline CDR1 is SGHNT and CDR2 YYREEE (reference sequence). V dropped 0 bases and J dropped 2 bases, with 8 bases sitting between them. CDR3 sequence: CASSLDRSNYGYTF. The CDR3 region has the DNA TGTGCCAGCAGCTTGGACCGGAGCAACTATGGCTACACCTTC.

The genes are TRBV2 and TRBJ1-1; TRBD1 matches at 8 bases. After removal of 4 bases from V and 0 bases from J, the junction contained 4 bases not matched to a gene. Germline assignment: CDR1 SNHLY and CDR2 FYNNEI. The length of the CDR3 is 15 residues. CDR3 protein: CASSARGQVNTEAFF. CDR3 coding DNA: TGTGCCAGCAGTGCCCGGGGACAGGTGAACACTGAAGCTTTCTTT. Complete variable domain (other parts from reference TRBV2 and TRBJ1-1): EPEVTQTPSHQVTQMGQEVILRCVPISNHLYFYWYRQILGQKVEFLVSFYNNEISEKSEIFDDQFSVERPDGSNFTLKIRSTKLEDSAMYFCASSARGQVNTEAFFGQGTRLTVV.

The chain couples TRBV19 to TRBJ1-2; 7 bases fit TRBD1. The J segment lost 5 bases and the V segment lost 8 bases, leaving 8 bases of the junction unmatched. The CDR3 spans 13 residues. CDR1 and CDR2 from the germline V gene are LNHDA and SQIVND (reference sequence). In nucleotides, the CDR3 is TGTGCCAGTCGTGGACAGGTTGCTTATGGCTACACCTTC. It specifies CASRGQVAYGYTF.

The chain employs TRBV2 and TRBJ1-1; 9 positions match TRBD1. V shed 6 bases, J shed 3 bases, and the junction held 5 bases outside the gene matches. The CDR3 runs 14 residues. CDR1 is SNHLY, CDR2 FYNNEI, per germline. This CDR3 reads CASREQGADTEAFF. CDR3 in DNA: TGTGCCAGCAGAGAACAGGGGGCGGACACTGAAGCTTTCTTT.

V and J are TRBV3-1 (or the pseudogene TRBV3-2) and TRBJ1-3; D may be TRBD1 (6 bases). The CDR3 has 15 residues. Looked up from germline, CDR1 is LGHDT and CDR2 is YNNKEL (reference sequence). Trimming removed 3 bases at V and 1 base at J, with 10 bases between. The CDR3 region has the DNA TGTGCCAGCAGCCAGGGCAGGGGTTCTGGAAACACCATATATTTT. It encodes CASSQGRGSGNTIYF.

The chain combines TRBV2 with TRBJ1-1; no clear D. Germline CDR1 reads SNHLY; CDR2 reads FYNNEI. Deletions cut 3 bases from V and 4 bases from J, with 9 bases between. The CDR3 contains 13 residues. The CDR3 is CASSESILTEAFF. CDR3 bases: TGTGCCAGCAGTGAGTCTATTCTCACTGAAGCTTTCTTT.

J is TRBJ2-1 and V is TRBV7-2; 12 bases line up with TRBD2. CDR3 length equals 15 residues. Losses at the gene ends were 6 bases for V and 7 bases for J; bases not matched to a gene: 7. Germline assignment: CDR1 SGHTA and CDR2 FQGNSA. The CDR3 nucleotides are TGTGCCAGCAGACCTAGCGGGGGGGTGTATAATGAGCAGTTCTTC. Protein: CASRPSGGVYNEQFF.